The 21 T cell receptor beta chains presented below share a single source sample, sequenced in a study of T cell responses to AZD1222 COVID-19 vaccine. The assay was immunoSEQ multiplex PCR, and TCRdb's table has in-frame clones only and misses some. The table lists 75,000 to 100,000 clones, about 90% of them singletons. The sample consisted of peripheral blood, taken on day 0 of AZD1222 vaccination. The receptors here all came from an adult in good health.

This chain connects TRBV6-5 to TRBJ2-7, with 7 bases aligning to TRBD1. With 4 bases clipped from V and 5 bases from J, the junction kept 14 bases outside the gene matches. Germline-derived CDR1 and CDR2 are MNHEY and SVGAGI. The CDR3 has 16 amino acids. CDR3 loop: CASSLPDRAGVHEQYF. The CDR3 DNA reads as TGTGCCAGCAGTTTACCAGACAGGGCCGGGGTCCACGAGCAGTACTTC.

The CDR3 DNA sequence: TGTGCCAGCAGTCCGGGACTAGCGGGTATCAATGAGCAGTTCTTC. As protein: CASSPGLAGINEQFF. The chain has TRBV6-5 and TRBJ2-1; 12 bases are a match to TRBD2. Germline V lookup: CDR1 MNHEY, CDR2 SVGAGI. This CDR3 has 15 amino acids. The V and J ends lost 5 bases and 6 bases, in that order; junction bases with no gene match: 5.

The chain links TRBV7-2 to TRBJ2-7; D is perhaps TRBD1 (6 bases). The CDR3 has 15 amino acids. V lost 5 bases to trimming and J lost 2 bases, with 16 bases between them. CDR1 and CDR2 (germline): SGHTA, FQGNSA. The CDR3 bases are TGTGCCAGCAGCCAAGGACAGTCCGGCACCTACGAGCAGTACTTC. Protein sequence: CASSQGQSGTYEQYF.

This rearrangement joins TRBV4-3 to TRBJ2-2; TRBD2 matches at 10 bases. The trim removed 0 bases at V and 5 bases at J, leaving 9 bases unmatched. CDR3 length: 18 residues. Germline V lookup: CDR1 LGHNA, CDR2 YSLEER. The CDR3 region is CASSQDLTSGTGTGELFF. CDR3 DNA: TGCGCCAGCAGCCAAGACCTAACTAGCGGGACCGGGACCGGGGAGCTGTTTTTT.

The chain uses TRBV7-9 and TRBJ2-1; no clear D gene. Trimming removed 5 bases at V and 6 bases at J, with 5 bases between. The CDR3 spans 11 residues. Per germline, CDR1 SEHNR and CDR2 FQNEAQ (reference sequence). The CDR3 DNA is TGTGCCAGCAGCCTTGCCAATGAGCAGTTCTTC. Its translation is CASSLANEQFF.

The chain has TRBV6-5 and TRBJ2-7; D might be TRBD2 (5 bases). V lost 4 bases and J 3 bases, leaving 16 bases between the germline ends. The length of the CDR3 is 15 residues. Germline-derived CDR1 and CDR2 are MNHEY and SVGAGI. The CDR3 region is CASSSDGDGLYEQYF. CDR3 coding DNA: TGTGCCAGCAGTTCCGACGGAGATGGACTCTACGAGCAGTACTTC.

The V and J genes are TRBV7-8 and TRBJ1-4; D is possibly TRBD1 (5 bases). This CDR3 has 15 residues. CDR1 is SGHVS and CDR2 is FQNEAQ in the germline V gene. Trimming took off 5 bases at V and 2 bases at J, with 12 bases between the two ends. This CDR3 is CASSRRQGTNEKLFF. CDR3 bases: TGTGCCAGCAGCCGACGGCAGGGTACTAATGAAAAACTGTTTTTT.

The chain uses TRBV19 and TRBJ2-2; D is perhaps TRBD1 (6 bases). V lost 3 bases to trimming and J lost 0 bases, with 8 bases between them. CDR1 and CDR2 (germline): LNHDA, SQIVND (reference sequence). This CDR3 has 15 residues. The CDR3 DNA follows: TGTGCCAGTAGTATCACAGGGCCGAACACCGGGGAGCTGTTTTTT. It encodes CASSITGPNTGELFF.

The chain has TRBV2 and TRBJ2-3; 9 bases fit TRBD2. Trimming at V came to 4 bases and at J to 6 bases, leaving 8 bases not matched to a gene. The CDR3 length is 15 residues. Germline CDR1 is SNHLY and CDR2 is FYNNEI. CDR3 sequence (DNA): TGTGCCAGCAGTGGGAGGCTAGCGGGGCCGGATACGCAGTATTTT. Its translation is CASSGRLAGPDTQYF.

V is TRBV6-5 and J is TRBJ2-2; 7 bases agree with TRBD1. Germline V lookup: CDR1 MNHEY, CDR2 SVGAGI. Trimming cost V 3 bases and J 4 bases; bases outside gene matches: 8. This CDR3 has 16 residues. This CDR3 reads CASSYSRDRLTGELFF. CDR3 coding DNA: TGTGCCAGCAGTTATTCCCGGGACAGACTCACCGGGGAGCTGTTTTTT.

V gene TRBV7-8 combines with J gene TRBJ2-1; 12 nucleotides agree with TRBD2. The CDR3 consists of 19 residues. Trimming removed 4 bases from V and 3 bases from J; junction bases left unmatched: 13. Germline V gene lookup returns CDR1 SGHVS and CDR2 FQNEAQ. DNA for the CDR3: TGTGCCAGCAGCTCAAGATCTTTAGGACTAGCGGGGAACTACAATGAGCAGTTCTTC. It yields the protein CASSSRSLGLAGNYNEQFF.

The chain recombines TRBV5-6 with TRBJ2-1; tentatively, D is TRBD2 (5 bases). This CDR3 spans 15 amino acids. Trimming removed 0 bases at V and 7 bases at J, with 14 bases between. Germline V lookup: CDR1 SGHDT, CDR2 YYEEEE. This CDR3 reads CASSLAVGAENEQFF. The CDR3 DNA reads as TGTGCCAGCAGCTTGGCGGTGGGAGCGGAGAATGAGCAGTTCTTC.

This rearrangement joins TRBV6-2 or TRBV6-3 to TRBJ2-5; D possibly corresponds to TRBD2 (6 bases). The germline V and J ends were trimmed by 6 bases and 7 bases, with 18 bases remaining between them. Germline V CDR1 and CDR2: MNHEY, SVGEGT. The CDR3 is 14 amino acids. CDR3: CASSRGTLWGTQYF. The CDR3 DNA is TGTGCCAGCAGCCGCGGGACCCTTTGGGGGACCCAGTACTTC.

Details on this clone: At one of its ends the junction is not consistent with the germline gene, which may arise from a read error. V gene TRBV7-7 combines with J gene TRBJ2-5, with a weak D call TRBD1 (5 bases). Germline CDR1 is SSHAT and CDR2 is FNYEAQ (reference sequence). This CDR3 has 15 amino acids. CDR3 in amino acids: CASSLERGLSETQYF. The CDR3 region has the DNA TGTGCTAGCAGCTTAGAAAGGGGCTTGTCAGAGACCCAGTACTTC.

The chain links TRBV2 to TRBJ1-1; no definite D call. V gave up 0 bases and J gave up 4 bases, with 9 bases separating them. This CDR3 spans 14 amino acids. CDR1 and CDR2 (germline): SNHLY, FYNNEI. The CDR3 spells CASSEALRGTEAFF. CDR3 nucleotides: TGTGCCAGCAGTGAAGCGCTTCGGGGCACTGAAGCTTTCTTT.

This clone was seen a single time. CDR3 loop: CASSPDPSYNEQFF. The CDR3 DNA reads as TGTGCCAGCAGCCCCGACCCGTCCTACAATGAGCAGTTCTTC. This rearrangement joins TRBV7-3 to TRBJ2-1; D unclear. With 5 bases removed from V and 1 base from J, the gap between germline ends came to 9 bases. The CDR3 extends over 14 amino acids. CDR1 is SGHTA, CDR2 FQGTGA, per germline. Variable domain in full (rest from reference TRBV7-3 and TRBJ2-1): GAGVSQTPSNKVTEKGKYVELRCDPISGHTALYWYRQSLGQGPEFLIYFQGTGAADDSGLPNDRFFAVRPEGSVSTLKIQRTERGDSAVYLCASSPDPSYNEQFFGPGTRLTVL.

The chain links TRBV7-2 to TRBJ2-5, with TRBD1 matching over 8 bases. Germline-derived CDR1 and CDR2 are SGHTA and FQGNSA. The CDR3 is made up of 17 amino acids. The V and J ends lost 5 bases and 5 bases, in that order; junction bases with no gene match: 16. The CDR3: CASSQGAGLGGLETQYF. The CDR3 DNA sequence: TGTGCCAGCAGCCAGGGGGCAGGCTTGGGAGGTTTGGAGACCCAGTACTTC. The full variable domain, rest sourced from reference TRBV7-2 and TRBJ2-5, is GAGVSQSPSNKVTEKGKDVELRCDPISGHTALYWYRQSLGQGLEFLIYFQGNSAPDKSGLPSDRFSAERTGGSVSTLTIQRTQQEDSAVYLCASSQGAGLGGLETQYFGPGTRLLVL.

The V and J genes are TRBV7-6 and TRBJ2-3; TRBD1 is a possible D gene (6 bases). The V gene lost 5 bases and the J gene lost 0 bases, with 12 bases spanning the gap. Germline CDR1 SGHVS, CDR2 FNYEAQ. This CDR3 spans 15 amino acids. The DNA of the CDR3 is TGTGCCAGCAGCGCCAGGACAGAAAGCACAGATACGCAGTATTTT. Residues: CASSARTESTDTQYF.

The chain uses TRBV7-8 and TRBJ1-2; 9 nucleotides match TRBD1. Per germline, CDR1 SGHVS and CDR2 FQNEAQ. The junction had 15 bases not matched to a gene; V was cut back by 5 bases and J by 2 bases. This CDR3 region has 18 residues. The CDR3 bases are TGTGCCAGCAGCCTTCAGCCGACAGGGGGAGTTTCCAACTATGGCTACACCTTC. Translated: CASSLQPTGGVSNYGYTF.

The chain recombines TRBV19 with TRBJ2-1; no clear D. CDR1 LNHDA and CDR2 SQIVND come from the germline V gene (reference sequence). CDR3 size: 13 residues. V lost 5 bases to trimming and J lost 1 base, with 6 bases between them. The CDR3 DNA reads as TGTGCCAGTAGTTACGATTCCTACAATGAGCAGTTCTTC. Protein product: CASSYDSYNEQFF. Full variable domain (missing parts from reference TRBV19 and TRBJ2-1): DGGITQSPKYLFRKEGQNVTLSCEQNLNHDAMYWYRQDPGQGLRLIYYSQIVNDFQKGDIAEGYSVSREKKESFPLTVTSAQKNPTAFYLCASSYDSYNEQFFGPGTRLTVL.

CDR3 sequence reads: CASSIWTGAQKYTEAFF. The DNA of the CDR3 is TGTGCCAGTAGTATATGGACGGGGGCGCAGAAATACACTGAAGCTTTCTTT. The chain combines TRBV19 with TRBJ1-1, with D possibly matching TRBD1 (6 bases). Trimming stripped 2 bases from V and 3 bases from J, with 19 bases between. The CDR3 sequence is 17 residues long. CDR1 LNHDA and CDR2 SQIVND come from the germline V gene (reference sequence).